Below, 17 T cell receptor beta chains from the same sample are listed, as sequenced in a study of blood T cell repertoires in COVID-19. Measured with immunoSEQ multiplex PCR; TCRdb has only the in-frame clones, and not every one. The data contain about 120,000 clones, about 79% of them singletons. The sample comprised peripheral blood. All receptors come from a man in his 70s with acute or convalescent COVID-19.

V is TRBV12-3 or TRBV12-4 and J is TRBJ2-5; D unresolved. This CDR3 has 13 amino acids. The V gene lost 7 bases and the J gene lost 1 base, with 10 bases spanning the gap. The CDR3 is CASTPTAQETQYF. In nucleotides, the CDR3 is TGTGCCAGCACCCCCACAGCCCAAGAGACCCAGTACTTC.

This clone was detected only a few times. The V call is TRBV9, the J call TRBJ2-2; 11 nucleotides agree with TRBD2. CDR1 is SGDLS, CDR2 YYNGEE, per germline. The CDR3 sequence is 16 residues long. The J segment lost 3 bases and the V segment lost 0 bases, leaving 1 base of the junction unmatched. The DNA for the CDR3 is TGTGCCAGCAGCGTAGGGACTAGCGGGTACACCGGGGAGCTGTTTTTT. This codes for CASSVGTSGYTGELFF.

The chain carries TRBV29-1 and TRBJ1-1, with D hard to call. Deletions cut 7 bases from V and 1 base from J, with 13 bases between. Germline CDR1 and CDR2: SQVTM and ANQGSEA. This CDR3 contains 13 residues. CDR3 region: CSADNRRNTEAFF. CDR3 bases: TGCAGCGCCGATAATAGGAGGAACACTGAAGCTTTCTTT.

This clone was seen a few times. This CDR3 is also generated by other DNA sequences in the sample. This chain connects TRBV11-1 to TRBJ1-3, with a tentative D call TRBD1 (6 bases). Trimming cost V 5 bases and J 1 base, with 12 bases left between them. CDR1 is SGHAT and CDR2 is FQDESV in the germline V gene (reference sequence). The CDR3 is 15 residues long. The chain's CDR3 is CASSRRTESGNTIYF. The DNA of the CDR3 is TGTGCCAGCAGCCGACGGACAGAGTCTGGAAACACCATATATTTT.

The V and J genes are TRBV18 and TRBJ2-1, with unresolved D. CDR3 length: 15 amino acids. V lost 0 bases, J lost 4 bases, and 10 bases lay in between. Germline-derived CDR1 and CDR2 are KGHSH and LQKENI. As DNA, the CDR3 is TGTGCCAGCTCACCACCTAACCAGGAATACAATGAGCAGTTCTTC. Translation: CASSPPNQEYNEQFF.

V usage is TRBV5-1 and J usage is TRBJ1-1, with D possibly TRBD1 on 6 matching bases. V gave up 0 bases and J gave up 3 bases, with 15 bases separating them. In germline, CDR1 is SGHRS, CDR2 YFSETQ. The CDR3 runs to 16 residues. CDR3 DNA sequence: TGCGCCAGCAGCTTGGCGGGCGGGGGGCGATACACTGAAGCTTTCTTT. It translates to CASSLAGGGRYTEAFF.

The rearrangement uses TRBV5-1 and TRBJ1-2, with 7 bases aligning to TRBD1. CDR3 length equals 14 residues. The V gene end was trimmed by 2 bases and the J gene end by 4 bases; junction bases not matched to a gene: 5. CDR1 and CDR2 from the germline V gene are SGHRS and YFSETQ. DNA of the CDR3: TGCGCCAGCAGCTTTACAGGGGAAACCTATGGCTACACCTTC. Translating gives CASSFTGETYGYTF.

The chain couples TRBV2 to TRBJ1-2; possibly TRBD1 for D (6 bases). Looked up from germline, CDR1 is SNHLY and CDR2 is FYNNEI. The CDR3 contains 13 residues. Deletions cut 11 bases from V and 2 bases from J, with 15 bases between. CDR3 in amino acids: CAQTPGVNYGYTF. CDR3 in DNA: TGTGCCCAGACCCCAGGGGTCAACTATGGCTACACCTTC.

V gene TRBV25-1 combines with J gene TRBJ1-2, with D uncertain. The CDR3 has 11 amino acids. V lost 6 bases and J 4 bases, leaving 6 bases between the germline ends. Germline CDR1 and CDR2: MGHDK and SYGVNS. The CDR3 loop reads CASRAPYGYTF. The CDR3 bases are TGTGCCAGCAGGGCCCCCTATGGCTACACCTTC.

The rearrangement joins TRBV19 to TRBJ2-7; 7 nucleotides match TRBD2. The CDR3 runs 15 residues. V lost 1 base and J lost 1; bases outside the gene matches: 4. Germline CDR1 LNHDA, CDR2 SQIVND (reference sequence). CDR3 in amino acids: CASSIGGRGSYEQYF. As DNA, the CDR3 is TGTGCCAGTAGTATAGGGGGGAGGGGATCCTACGAGCAGTACTTC.

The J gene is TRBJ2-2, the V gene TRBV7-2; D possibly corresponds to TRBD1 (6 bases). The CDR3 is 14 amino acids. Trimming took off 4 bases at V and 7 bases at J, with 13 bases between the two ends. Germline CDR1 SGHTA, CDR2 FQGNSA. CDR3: CASSSIKGVGELFF. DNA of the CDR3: TGTGCCAGCAGCTCCATCAAGGGGGTCGGGGAGCTGTTTTTT. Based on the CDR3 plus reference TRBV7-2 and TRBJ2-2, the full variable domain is GAGVSQSPSNKVTEKGKDVELRCDPISGHTALYWYRQSLGQGLEFLIYFQGNSAPDKSGLPSDRFSAERTGGSVSTLTIQRTQQEDSAVYLCASSSIKGVGELFFGEGSRLTVL.

CDR3 sequence reads: CASSEAAGYRGYGYTF. CDR3 nucleotides: TGTGCCAGCAGTGAAGCGGCGGGGTATCGCGGCTATGGCTACACCTTC. The chain is built from TRBV25-1 and TRBJ1-2; D gene unclear. Germline values: CDR1 MGHDK, CDR2 SYGVNS. This CDR3 comprises 16 residues. The V and J ends lost 2 bases and 4 bases respectively, with 17 bases between them.

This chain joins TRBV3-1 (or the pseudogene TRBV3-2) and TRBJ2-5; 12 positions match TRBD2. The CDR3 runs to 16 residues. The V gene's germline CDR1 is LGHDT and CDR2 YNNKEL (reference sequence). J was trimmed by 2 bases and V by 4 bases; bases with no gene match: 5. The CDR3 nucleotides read TGTGCCAGCAGCCTTAGACTAGCGGGGGCACAAGAGACCCAGTACTTC. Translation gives CASSLRLAGAQETQYF.

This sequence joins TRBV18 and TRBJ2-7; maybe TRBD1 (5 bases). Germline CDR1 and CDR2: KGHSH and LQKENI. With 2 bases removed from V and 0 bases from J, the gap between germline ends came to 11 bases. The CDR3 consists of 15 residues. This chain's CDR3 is CASSPVGASSYEQYF. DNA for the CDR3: TGTGCCAGCTCACCAGTAGGGGCCAGCTCCTACGAGCAGTACTTC. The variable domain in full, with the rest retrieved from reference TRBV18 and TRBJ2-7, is NAGVMQNPRHLVRRRGQEARLRCSPMKGHSHVYWYRQLPEEGLKFMVYLQKENIIDESGMPKERFSAEFPKEGPSILRIQQVVRGDSAAYFCASSPVGASSYEQYFGPGTRLTVT.

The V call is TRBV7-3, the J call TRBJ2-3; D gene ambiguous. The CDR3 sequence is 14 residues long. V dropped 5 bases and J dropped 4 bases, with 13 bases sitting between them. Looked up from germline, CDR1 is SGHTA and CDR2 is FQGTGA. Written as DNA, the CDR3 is TGTGCCAGCAGCCCCCTCTTTTCGGCAGATACGCAGTATTTT. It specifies CASSPLFSADTQYF.

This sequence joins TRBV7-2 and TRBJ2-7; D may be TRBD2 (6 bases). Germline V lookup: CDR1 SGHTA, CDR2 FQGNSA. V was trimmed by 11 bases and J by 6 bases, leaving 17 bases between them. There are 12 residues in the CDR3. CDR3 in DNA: TGTGCCTCGGGACTTTTACCCTCCGAGCAGTACTTC. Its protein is CASGLLPSEQYF. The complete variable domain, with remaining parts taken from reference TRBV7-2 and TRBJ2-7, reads GAGVSQSPSNKVTEKGKDVELRCDPISGHTALYWYRQSLGQGLEFLIYFQGNSAPDKSGLPSDRFSAERTGGSVSTLTIQRTQQEDSAVYLCASGLLPSEQYFGPGTRLTVT.

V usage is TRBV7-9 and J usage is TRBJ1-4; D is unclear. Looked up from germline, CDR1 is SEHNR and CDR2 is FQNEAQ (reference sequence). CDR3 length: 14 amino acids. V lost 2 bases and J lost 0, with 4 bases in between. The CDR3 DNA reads TGTGCCAGCAGCTTAAGCGCAACTAATGAAAAACTGTTTTTT. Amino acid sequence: CASSLSATNEKLFF.